Sequencing of this T cell receptor (beta chain) was carried out in a study of control samples from healthy donors and cancer patients (dated by TCRdb to about 2020). CDR3 length: 16 amino acids, cysteine to phenylalanine. The retained sequence is limited to the CDR3, 48 bases, with the frame set at the first base. V is cut back by 11 bases and J by 4 bases, with 15 bases in the junction unmatched. CDR1 WNHNN and CDR2 SYGVQD were looked up in the germline V gene (reference sequence). Comments on this clone: No antigen is known for it. The record has no base qualities; no much larger clone is one base away.

Libraries were built with the immunoSEQ multiplex PCR assay. Imported from immuneACCESS, the table was reduced by TCRdb to in-frame sequences with V and J called. These copies leave out some clones; in studies compared against another copy, an unresolved V gene accounts for under half, and the cause of the remainder is not known. This sample has under 150,000 clones in its table, and approximately 91% of those were observed once. The ten largest clonotypes hold approximately 9.4% of the sample. The sample was blood. The TCR was taken from a woman aged 25 to 39 in good health. The sequence links TRBV10-1 to TRBJ2-3; TRBD2 lines up with 10 middle nucleotides. The CDR3 protein: CAGALLAGFCSDTQYF. DNA sequence: TGCGCCGGCGCCCTACTAGCGGGATTTTGTTCAGATACGCAGTATTTT.